This TCR beta chain was identified during a study of shared clonotypes between healthy human individuals. The study's findings and limits: The study found about 5% of naive CD4 clonotypes shared across a few donors.

This clone was recorded a few times. The antigen remains undetermined. The repertoire was sequenced with immunoSEQ multiplex PCR; TCRdb's copy has only in-frame clones and lacks some. Seen here are over a million clones, around three quarters observed once, and the top ten hold more than 0.45%. Input material: memory CD4+ T cells from PBMCs. The subset is: CD45RA-negative fraction. The clonotype originates from a man aged 18 to 30 in good health. Some clones in this sample may be carry-over from other donors' samples.

The CDR3 spells CASTRAAENEQFF. CDR3 nucleotides: TGTGCCAGCACCAGAGCGGCCGAAAATGAGCAGTTCTTC. The chain is built from TRBV7-9 and TRBJ2-1; possibly TRBD2 for D (5 bases). CDR1 is SEHNR and CDR2 is FQNEAQ in the germline V gene (reference sequence). This CDR3 is 13 amino acids long. Trimming left V 7 bases short and J 7 bases short, with 14 bases between.